The 17 T cell receptor beta chains in this list originate from one sample, sequenced in a study of post-analysis software for immune sequencing data. General study points: Patients carried four or five TRBV segments more frequently than controls did, and TRBV5-6, TRBV5-1 and TRBV20-1 were among them.

Their antigen targets remain unknown. The authors incorporated unique molecular identifiers into the TCR beta cDNA libraries. TCRdb used MiXCR to reprocess the PCR reads, holding one entry per CDR3 protein. The sample has 170,000 or so distinct CDR3 sequences; 25% to 35% are singletons. The specimen was blood. The receptors come from a girl under 18 with multiple sclerosis.

The sample holds a few counts of this clonotype. At one end the junction does not follow the germline gene, possibly because of a read error. The V and J genes are TRBV4-1 and TRBJ1-2; TRBD1 aligns across 7 bases. The CDR3 is 15 residues long. CDR1 and CDR2 from the germline V gene are MGHRA and YSYEKL. CDR3 in DNA: TGCACCAGCAGCCAAGGTAGGGGGCGGAAGATTGGCTACACCTTC. This gives the protein CTSSQGRGRKIGYTF.

This clonotype was recorded many times. The chain is built from TRBV10-3 and TRBJ2-3, with D possibly being TRBD2 (5 bases). CDR3 length: 12 amino acids. Trimming shortened V by 6 bases and J by 6 bases, and 10 bases separated the two germline ends. From germline, CDR1 is ENHRY and CDR2 SYGVKD. The CDR3 loop is CAIRDSLDTQYF. CDR3 nucleotides: TGTGCCATCAGGGACTCGTTGGATACGCAGTATTTT.

This clonotype was detected ten times or more. This chain uses TRBV20-1 with TRBJ2-5, with D perhaps matching TRBD1 or TRBD2 (6 bases each). Trimming stripped 1 base from V and 5 bases from J, with 20 bases between. Germline CDR1 is DFQATT and CDR2 is SNEGSKA (reference sequence). The CDR3 runs to 16 residues. This CDR3 is CSARVQGGGFGETQYF. CDR3 in DNA: TGCAGTGCTAGAGTACAGGGAGGTGGTTTTGGGGAGACCCAGTACTTC.

With respect to this clonotype: A much larger clone differs from this one at a single base, so this may be a read error. The V and J genes are TRBV6-5 and TRBJ2-1; D gene uncertain. V gave up 3 bases and J gave up 7 bases, with 10 bases separating them. The CDR3 is 13 amino acids. Germline values: CDR1 MNHEY, CDR2 SVGAGI. The CDR3 protein is CASSYVRGNEQFF. The CDR3 DNA sequence: TGTGCCAGCAGTTATGTACGTGGAAATGAGCAGTTCTTC.

This clonotype was observed a single time. The V and J genes are TRBV6-2 or TRBV6-3 and TRBJ1-2; D is unclear. Germline values: CDR1 MNHEY, CDR2 SVGEGT. With 8 bases removed from V and 2 bases from J, the gap between germline ends came to 6 bases. This CDR3 contains 11 residues. In nucleotides, the CDR3 is TGTGCCAGCGGCGGGAACTATGGCTACACCTTC. Protein product: CASGGNYGYTF.

This clonotype came up many times. V gene TRBV28 combines with J gene TRBJ1-2; D is unresolved. V dropped 7 bases and J dropped 4 bases, with 13 bases sitting between them. Germline V gene lookup returns CDR1 MDHEN and CDR2 SYDVKM. CDR3 length: 13 amino acids. The CDR3 sequence is CASTTGRIYGYTF. CDR3 coding DNA: TGTGCCAGCACCACCGGACGGATCTATGGCTACACCTTC.

The chain joins TRBV14 to TRBJ2-3; TRBD2 agrees at 14 bases. The ends lost 4 bases at V and 5 bases at J; junction bases unmatched: 11. The CDR3 extends over 18 amino acids. The germline gives CDR1 SGHDN, CDR2 FVKESK. CDR3 residues: CASSRVAGTSGRRDTQYF. The CDR3 nucleotides are TGTGCCAGCAGCCGAGTCGCCGGGACTAGCGGGAGACGAGATACGCAGTATTTT.

About this clonotype itself: At one of its ends the junction is not consistent with the germline gene, which may arise from a read error. The chain couples TRBV10-2 to TRBJ2-7; no clear D. The germline CDR1 and CDR2 sequences are WSHSY and SAAADI. The CDR3 is made up of 13 amino acids. CDR3 in DNA: TGCACCAGCCGCTCAGCTGAGACCTACGAACAGTACTTC. Amino acids: CTSRSAETYEQYF.

This rearrangement joins TRBV12-3 or TRBV12-4 to TRBJ1-2, with D possibly matching TRBD1 (6 bases). V gave up 3 bases and J gave up 8 bases, with 13 bases separating them. The CDR3 has 13 residues. CDR3 loop: CASSFWGAEGYTF. The CDR3 DNA follows: TGTGCCAGCAGTTTTTGGGGGGCTGAAGGCTACACCTTC.

This clonotype was seen many times. The chain carries TRBV25-1 and TRBJ2-1, with a possible D match to TRBD1 (5 bases). The CDR3 extends over 18 amino acids. The germline CDR1 and CDR2 sequences are MGHDK and SYGVNS. Between the trimmed V and J ends, which lost 3 bases and 4 bases, there was a span of 22 bases. The CDR3 loop reads CASSETPSGPPIYNEQFF. The CDR3 DNA follows: TGTGCCAGCAGTGAGACCCCGTCAGGGCCACCGATTTACAATGAGCAGTTCTTC.

J is TRBJ1-1 and V is TRBV4-1; D gene uncertain. The length of the CDR3 is 13 residues. Trimming took 0 bases from V and 7 from J, leaving 9 bases between them. Germline CDR1 and CDR2: MGHRA and YSYEKL. CDR3 coding DNA: TGCGCCAGCAGCCAAGATCGGGCCATTGAAGCTTTCTTT. Protein sequence: CASSQDRAIEAFF.

The gene calls are TRBV6-6 and TRBJ2-1; 8 bases fit TRBD1. CDR3 length equals 15 residues. In germline, CDR1 is MNHNY, CDR2 SVGAGI (reference sequence). The V and J ends lost 2 bases and 9 bases, in that order; junction bases with no gene match: 9. The CDR3 protein is CASSYEQGGLSEQFF. CDR3 nucleotides: TGTGCCAGCAGTTACGAACAGGGGGGATTGAGTGAGCAGTTCTTC.

The V call is TRBV29-1, the J call TRBJ2-3, with 8 bases lining up with TRBD2. After removal of 5 bases from V and 3 bases from J, the junction contained 7 bases not matched to a gene. The CDR3 has 14 amino acids. CDR1 SQVTM and CDR2 ANQGSEA come from the germline V gene. The CDR3 sequence: CSVPSGGGTDTQYF. CDR3 bases: TGCAGCGTTCCCTCCGGGGGGGGTACAGATACGCAGTATTTT.

This clonotype was observed at least ten times. The CDR3 spells CASSQVLGNEQFF. In DNA, the CDR3 is TGTGCCAGCAGCCAGGTATTAGGGAATGAGCAGTTCTTC. The rearrangement joins TRBV3-1 to TRBJ2-1; no definite D call. The CDR3 is made up of 13 amino acids. V lost 3 bases, J lost 7 bases, and 10 bases lay in between. Germline CDR1 reads LGHDT; CDR2 reads YNNKEL (reference sequence).

A few counts support this clonotype. The chain carries TRBV18 and TRBJ2-1; 9 bases line up with TRBD2. CDR3 length: 15 amino acids. Germline V gene lookup returns CDR1 KGHSH and CDR2 LQKENI. V lost 3 bases, J lost 10 bases, and 10 bases stayed unmatched. CDR3 residues: CASSPLAGLLKEQFF. In DNA form, the CDR3 reads TGTGCCAGCTCACCTCTAGCGGGGCTTCTCAAAGAGCAGTTCTTC.

This rearrangement joins TRBV6-5 to TRBJ2-1, with 7 positions matching TRBD2. J lost 6 bases, V lost 4 bases, and 15 bases had no gene match. Germline CDR1 reads MNHEY; CDR2 reads SVGAGI. The CDR3 runs 17 residues. For the CDR3, the DNA is TGTGCCAGCAGTTCCAACCGGGGCCCGGGACTACTCAATGAGCAGTTCTTC. Translating it yields CASSSNRGPGLLNEQFF.

This chain joins TRBV20-1 and TRBJ1-2, with 7 nucleotides matching TRBD1. CDR3 length: 13 residues. Germline CDR1 is DFQATT and CDR2 is SNEGSKA (reference sequence). V trimming: 5 bases; J trimming: 10 bases; junction bases outside the gene matches: 13. CDR3 DNA: TGCAGTGCTGGAGTCGTTCCCGGGACAGCCTACACCTTC. As protein: CSAGVVPGTAYTF.